The 25 T cell receptor beta chains in this list originate from one sample, sequenced in a study of cytomegalovirus exposure and HLA in healthy donors. Vbeta (60) and Jbeta (13) primers were used in the PCR. The data were produced by immunoSEQ multiplex PCR, yet TCRdb's version contains in-frame clones alone and is incomplete. The sample lists around 150,000 clones; 60% to 85% were seen once. The source material was PBMCs. Receptor source: a man over 45 in good health and CMV-seropositive.

V usage is TRBV18 and J usage is TRBJ2-7; D remains ambiguous. Deletions cut 2 bases from V and 5 bases from J, with 7 bases between. The CDR3 length is 12 residues. Germline CDR1 is KGHSH and CDR2 is LQKENI. The CDR3: CASSPVRDEQYF. The CDR3 DNA follows: TGTGCCAGCTCACCAGTTCGCGACGAGCAGTACTTC.

This clone was seen just once. This chain connects TRBV4-1 to TRBJ1-6, with 9 bases matching TRBD1. The germline gives CDR1 MGHRA, CDR2 YSYEKL. The V and J ends lost 4 bases and 8 bases, in that order; junction bases with no gene match: 12. This CDR3 spans 17 amino acids. The CDR3 here is CASSLRVQGAFDSPLHF. The CDR3 DNA follows: TGCGCCAGCAGCCTAAGAGTACAGGGGGCTTTTGATTCACCCCTCCACTTT.

The V gene is TRBV28, the J gene TRBJ1-2; 8 nucleotides align to TRBD1. The CDR3 length is 12 residues. The junction had 7 bases not matched to a gene; V was cut back by 8 bases and J by 8 bases. Germline CDR1 reads MDHEN; CDR2 reads SYDVKM. CDR3 DNA: TGTGCCAGCCAAGGACAGGGTAGGGGCTACACCTTC. As protein: CASQGQGRGYTF.

The chain employs TRBV18 and TRBJ2-7; TRBD1 is a possible D gene (6 bases). Germline V gene lookup returns CDR1 KGHSH and CDR2 LQKENI. V lost 3 bases and J 6 bases, leaving 18 bases between the germline ends. This CDR3 has 15 residues. CDR3 bases: TGTGCCAGCTCACCCCCGGGACATCTTCCCCGCGAGCAGTACTTC. Amino acid sequence: CASSPPGHLPREQYF.

J is TRBJ1-1 and V is TRBV28; TRBD1 aligns across 10 bases. With V trimmed by 6 bases and J by 7 bases, 2 bases remained unmatched. CDR1 and CDR2 (germline): MDHEN, SYDVKM. CDR3 size: 12 residues. CDR3 region: CASRGQGVEAFF. The DNA of the CDR3 is TGTGCCAGCAGAGGACAGGGGGTTGAAGCTTTCTTT.

This clone appeared once. V is TRBV9 and J is TRBJ1-2; D might be TRBD1 (6 bases). Germline assignment: CDR1 SGDLS and CDR2 YYNGEE. The CDR3 covers 15 residues. Between the trimmed V and J ends, which lost 3 bases and 8 bases, there was a span of 20 bases. The CDR3 reads CASSAPTVTGYGYTF. As DNA, the CDR3 is TGTGCCAGCAGCGCCCCAACAGTCACAGGGTACGGCTACACCTTC.

V and J are TRBV7-2 and TRBJ2-2, with TRBD2 matching 14 bases. V lost 5 bases to trimming and J lost 3 bases; unmatched junction nucleotides: 8. CDR3 length equals 18 residues. The V gene's germline CDR1 is SGHTA and CDR2 FQGNSA. CDR3 DNA: TGTGCCAGCAGCGAGGGACTAGCGGGAGTTTTGGACACCGGGGAGCTGTTTTTT. Protein product: CASSEGLAGVLDTGELFF. Full variable domain (remainder filled in from reference TRBV7-2 and TRBJ2-2): GAGVSQSPSNKVTEKGKDVELRCDPISGHTALYWYRQSLGQGLEFLIYFQGNSAPDKSGLPSDRFSAERTGGSVSTLTIQRTQQEDSAVYLCASSEGLAGVLDTGELFFGEGSRLTVL.

This chain uses TRBV30 with TRBJ1-6, with TRBD1 matching 9 bases. CDR3 length: 15 residues. J was trimmed by 5 bases and V by 4 bases; bases with no gene match: 6. Germline-derived CDR1 and CDR2 are GTSNPN and SVGIG (reference sequence). The CDR3 loop is CAWTKRDRDNSPLHF. CDR3 in DNA: TGTGCCTGGACCAAACGGGACAGGGATAATTCACCCCTCCACTTT.

This chain uses TRBV5-1 with TRBJ2-5; a weak D match, TRBD1 (6 bases). V lost 6 bases and J 2 bases, leaving 14 bases between the germline ends. The CDR3 totals 14 residues. Germline CDR1 SGHRS, CDR2 YFSETQ. The CDR3 DNA reads TGCGCCAGCAAACCCCGGGACACACAAGAGACCCAGTACTTC. This encodes CASKPRDTQETQYF.

Only one count was recorded for this clone. V and J are TRBV27 and TRBJ2-4; D perhaps matches TRBD2 (5 bases). Germline-derived CDR1 and CDR2 are MNHEY and SMNVEV (reference sequence). V shed 2 bases and J shed 8 bases, with 19 bases lying between them. CDR3 length equals 16 residues. The CDR3 bases are TGTGCCAGCAGTTTACTACTAGGTCGGGGTCCAGACATTCAGTACTTC. It encodes CASSLLLGRGPDIQYF.

The chain employs TRBV28 and TRBJ2-5; D gene ambiguous. Per germline, CDR1 MDHEN and CDR2 SYDVKM. CDR3 length equals 14 residues. V lost 6 bases and J 4 bases, leaving 15 bases between the germline ends. DNA of the CDR3: TGTGCCAGCAGCTATCCAGGAAGCTCAGAGACCCAGTACTTC. Translating gives CASSYPGSSETQYF.

In this sample, this clone turned up a few times. This chain joins TRBV28 and TRBJ2-7; no clear D gene. Germline values: CDR1 MDHEN, CDR2 SYDVKM. The V end lost 2 bases, the J end lost 3 bases, and 5 bases lay between the germline ends. This CDR3 has 12 residues. CDR3 bases: TGTGCCAGCAGTTTAGGGCGCTACGAGCAGTACTTC. Protein sequence: CASSLGRYEQYF.

The chain recombines TRBV19 with TRBJ1-4; D may be TRBD1 (6 bases). The germline V and J ends were trimmed by 5 bases and 6 bases, with 16 bases remaining between them. Germline CDR1 LNHDA, CDR2 SQIVND (reference sequence). The CDR3 length is 15 residues. The DNA for the CDR3 is TGTGCCAGTAGTTCCCGGGACGGGGGGCATGAAAAACTGTTTTTT. The encoded protein is CASSSRDGGHEKLFF. The entire variable domain, with the rest obtained from reference TRBV19 and TRBJ1-4, is as follows: DGGITQSPKYLFRKEGQNVTLSCEQNLNHDAMYWYRQDPGQGLRLIYYSQIVNDFQKGDIAEGYSVSREKKESFPLTVTSAQKNPTAFYLCASSSRDGGHEKLFFGSGTQLSVL.

The chain carries TRBV5-1 and TRBJ1-4, with a weak D call TRBD1 (5 bases). Germline lookup yields CDR1 SGHRS and CDR2 YFSETQ. Trimming pared 4 bases from V and 0 bases from J, leaving 10 bases between. The CDR3 is 15 residues long. The CDR3: CASSPSGATNEKLFF. The CDR3 nucleotides read TGCGCCAGCAGCCCTTCGGGGGCAACTAATGAAAAACTGTTTTTT. The complete variable domain, with remaining parts taken from reference TRBV5-1 and TRBJ1-4, reads KAGVTQTPRYLIKTRGQQVTLSCSPISGHRSVSWYQQTPGQGLQFLFEYFSETQRNKGNFPGRFSGRQFSNSRSEMNVSTLELGDSALYLCASSPSGATNEKLFFGSGTQLSVL.

The chain has TRBV28 and TRBJ1-1, with TRBD1 matching over 10 bases. With 3 bases clipped from V and 6 bases from J, the junction kept 4 bases outside the gene matches. Germline-derived CDR1 and CDR2 are MDHEN and SYDVKM. There are 14 residues in the CDR3. Here the CDR3 DNA reads TGTGCCAGCAGTTTGACAGGGGGCTTACCTGAAGCTTTCTTT. Its protein is CASSLTGGLPEAFF.

This clone was seen only a few times. This chain links TRBV5-8 with TRBJ1-5; 7 bases agree with TRBD1. This CDR3 is built from 15 residues. J gave up 2 bases and V 5 bases, and 7 bases lay outside the gene matches. Germline values: CDR1 SGHTS, CDR2 YDEGEE. The DNA of the CDR3 is TGTGCCAGCAGTGGCCGGACAGGAGGCAATCAGCCCCAGCATTTT. Translating gives CASSGRTGGNQPQHF.

The chain couples TRBV2 to TRBJ2-2, with D perhaps matching TRBD2 (6 bases). Trimming left V 7 bases short and J 4 bases short, with 13 bases between. Germline V lookup: CDR1 SNHLY, CDR2 FYNNEI. This CDR3 region has 14 residues. CDR3 DNA: TGTGCCAGCAACCTAGCGAAGGGCACCGGGGAGCTGTTTTTT. Translated: CASNLAKGTGELFF.

The chain carries TRBV6-5 and TRBJ1-2, with 7 bases lining up with TRBD1. The germline gives CDR1 MNHEY, CDR2 SVGAGI. The CDR3 contains 13 residues. The junction had 6 bases not matched to a gene; V was cut back by 5 bases and J by 6 bases. CDR3 residues: CASSRDRAHGYTF. CDR3 in DNA: TGTGCCAGCAGTCGAGACAGGGCCCATGGCTACACCTTC.

This clone was seen only a few times. The rearrangement links TRBV18 to TRBJ2-1, with 9 bases identical to TRBD2. V was clipped by 3 bases and J by 15 bases; unmatched bases: 15. This CDR3 comprises 15 residues. Looked up from germline, CDR1 is KGHSH and CDR2 is LQKENI. CDR3 nucleotide sequence: TGTGCCAGCTCACCGCCAGTAGCGGGAGTAGCTCTTCCGTTCTTC. Translated: CASSPPVAGVALPFF.

The chain carries TRBV7-2 and TRBJ2-5, with 8 bases matching TRBD1. Germline V gives CDR1 SGHTA, CDR2 FQGNSA. CDR3 length: 15 amino acids. Germline trimming cut 1 base from V and 4 bases from J; bases unmatched to any gene: 5. In DNA form, the CDR3 reads TGTGCCAGCAGCTTAGGGGTAGACAGGGGAGAGACCCAGTACTTC. This codes for CASSLGVDRGETQYF.

J is TRBJ2-2 and V is TRBV10-3, with 9 positions matching TRBD2. This CDR3 is built from 16 residues. Per the germline V gene, CDR1 is ENHRY and CDR2 is SYGVKD. V was clipped by 2 bases and J by 3 bases; unmatched bases: 4. This CDR3 is CAISERVAGDTGELFF. DNA of the CDR3: TGTGCCATCAGTGAGAGGGTAGCGGGGGACACCGGGGAGCTGTTTTTT.

The rearrangement links TRBV2 to TRBJ2-3; 13 bases match TRBD2. Trimming at V came to 7 bases and at J to 2 bases, leaving 9 bases not matched to a gene. Germline-derived CDR1 and CDR2 are SNHLY and FYNNEI. The CDR3 runs to 17 residues. The CDR3 nucleotides are TGTGCCAGCACTAAAAAGGGACTAGCGGGGACCACAGATACGCAGTATTTT. It specifies CASTKKGLAGTTDTQYF.

This clone was seen a single time. The chain links TRBV5-4 to TRBJ2-5, with 9 bases identical to TRBD2. The CDR3 has 14 amino acids. V shed 4 bases, J shed 5 bases, and the junction held 6 bases outside the gene matches. Germline V gives CDR1 SGHNT, CDR2 YYREEE (reference sequence). In DNA form, the CDR3 reads TGTGCCAGCAGCGCTAGCGGGATGGGTGAGACCCAGTACTTC. Its translation: CASSASGMGETQYF.

The chain uses TRBV2 and TRBJ1-1; D not resolved. The CDR3 is 12 residues long. Germline CDR1 SNHLY, CDR2 FYNNEI. V was shortened by 3 bases and J by 5 bases, with 7 bases between the two germline ends. The CDR3 spells CASSDGFTEAFF. CDR3 in DNA: TGTGCCAGCAGTGACGGGTTTACTGAAGCTTTCTTT.

The chain combines TRBV2 with TRBJ2-7, with D uncertain. Between the trimmed V and J ends, which lost 2 bases and 0 bases, there was a span of 5 bases. CDR1 SNHLY and CDR2 FYNNEI come from the germline V gene. The CDR3 is made up of 13 amino acids. This CDR3 is CASSESSSYEQYF. CDR3 DNA: TGTGCCAGCAGTGAATCGAGCTCCTACGAGCAGTACTTC.